The clone carrying this T cell receptor beta chain turned up a few times. What it recognizes is unknown. TCRdb re-called the 5' RACE reads through MiXCR, storing one row per CDR3 protein. Seen here are 400,000 to 500,000 distinct CDR3 sequences, roughly 20% observed once, and the top ten hold 8.4%. The record originates from a study of T-cell memory formation after mild COVID-19. Study-level results: Pre-infection memory already had some responding clones, implying cross-reactive memory joined. Contracting clones, day 15 to 85, had balanced CD4/CD8, and later expanders favored CD4+. CD4+ clones that contracted lay mainly in CM and EM; CD8+ ones lay in EMRA. Nothing confirmed that second-wave clones peaking on day 37 were specific for SARS-CoV-2.

The CDR3 totals 13 residues. V lost 0 bases and J 8 bases, leaving 7 bases between the germline ends. In germline, CDR1 is SEHNR, CDR2 FQNEAQ (reference sequence). This TCR came from an adult woman who had mild COVID-19 (a few samples of this study predate the infection). Cell type and time point are not known. V usage is TRBV7-9 and J usage is TRBJ1-4; D not certain. Material: PBMCs or a T cell subset sorted from them (not recorded which). The CDR3 loop is CASSLAEGEKLFF. CDR3 in DNA: TGTGCCAGCAGCTTAGCGGAGGGCGAAAAACTGTTTTTT. The entire variable domain, with the rest obtained from reference TRBV7-9 and TRBJ1-4, is as follows: DTGVSQNPRHKITKRGQNVTFRCDPISEHNRLYWYRQTLGQGPEFLTYFQNEAQLEKSRLLSDRFSAERPKGSFSTLEIQRTEQGDSAMYLCASSLAEGEKLFFGSGTQLSVL.